The present T cell receptor beta chain was sequenced within a study of blood T cell repertoires in COVID-19. Repertoires were generated with immunoSEQ multiplex PCR, while TCRdb's copy carries only in-frame clones and drops some. The table records some 120,000 clones, 84% of them present only once. This clone was counted a single time. The germline V and J ends were trimmed by 0 bases and 8 bases, with 13 bases remaining between them. The length of the CDR3 is 15 residues. The germline V gene encodes CDR1 WNHNN and CDR2 SYGVQD (reference sequence). The specimen was peripheral blood. The source of this sequence is a woman aged 55-70 years with acute or convalescent COVID-19. J is TRBJ1-4 and V is TRBV10-1; a possible D gene is TRBD1 (6 bases). CDR3 region: CASSESGAAGEKLFF. CDR3 in DNA: TGCGCCAGCAGTGAGTCGGGGGCAGCTGGCGAAAAACTGTTTTTT.